This TCR beta chain was recorded in a study of early T cells in non-severe SARS-CoV-2 infection. The overall study: Unsorted whole blood bulk RNA was sequenced, with unpaired chains.

The CDR3 has 11 residues. Germline V gene sequence: CDR1 DFQATT, CDR2 SNEGSKA (reference sequence). Trimming stripped 7 bases from V and 8 bases from J, with 12 bases between. General study results and limits: There was a bias toward anti-spike CD8 responses in VDJdb matching, which missed private and CD4 specificities.

As to this clonotype: Its antigen is unknown. This may come from a read error, since a much larger clone is one base off.

Attached unique molecular identifiers marked individual cDNA molecules. Using its own MiXCR run on the 5' RACE reads, TCRdb lists one record per CDR3 protein. The table records 70,000 to 75,000 distinct CDR3 sequences, approximately 12% of them present only once. This rearrangement joins TRBV20-1 to TRBJ2-1; D is uncertain. This TCR derives from an adult who was a healthcare worker with PCR-confirmed SARS-CoV-2 infection or an uninfected control (not recorded which). Source material: whole blood. The CDR3 here is CSVVVIHEQFF. CDR3 nucleotides: TGCAGTGTCGTGGTGATCCATGAGCAGTTCTTC.